One and the same sample provided the 13 T cell receptor beta chains below, sequenced in a study of OX40 agonist ivuxolimab in advanced cancers. TCRdb's table, derived via immunoSEQ multiplex PCR, lists solely in-frame clones and lacks some. This sample yields approximately 77,000 clones, of which 80% to 95% are seen a single time; about 1.8% belongs to the top ten. Sequencing used CD4+ or CD8+ T cells sorted from blood, obtained in a trial of the OX40 agonist ivuxolimab. The receptors were gathered from an adult with an advanced solid tumor such as melanoma, head and neck, liver or kidney cancer.

The chain uses TRBV2 and TRBJ1-1, with 10 bases identical to TRBD1. This CDR3 spans 14 amino acids. Germline V lookup: CDR1 SNHLY, CDR2 FYNNEI. The J segment lost 5 bases and the V segment lost 6 bases, leaving 6 bases of the junction unmatched. Here the CDR3 DNA reads TGTGCCAGCAGCCGGACAGGGGGTGAAACTGAAGCTTTCTTT. Protein: CASSRTGGETEAFF.

The V and J genes are TRBV18 and TRBJ2-2; TRBD2 matches 8 bases. CDR3 length: 15 residues. J lost 3 bases, V lost 6 bases, and 6 bases had no gene match. The V gene's germline CDR1 is KGHSH and CDR2 LQKENI. Here the CDR3 reads CASSPTSEDTGELFF. CDR3 sequence (DNA): TGTGCCAGCTCGCCGACTAGCGAGGACACCGGGGAGCTGTTTTTT.

The chain is built from TRBV6-5 and TRBJ2-1, with D perhaps matching TRBD1 (5 bases). This CDR3 region has 11 residues. V lost 4 bases to trimming and J lost 15 bases, with 13 bases between them. Per the germline V gene, CDR1 is MNHEY and CDR2 is SVGAGI. The CDR3 sequence is CASSSVQVTFF. CDR3 DNA sequence: TGTGCCAGCAGTTCTGTACAGGTGACGTTCTTC.

In the case of this clone: The junction shows a germline mismatch at one end, possibly a read error. In the same sample, other DNA sequences code for this CDR3. The CDR3 sequence: CATSREQGRTNTGELFF. In DNA form, the CDR3 reads TGTGCCACCAGTAGAGAACAGGGACGGACGAACACCGGGGAGCTGTTTTTT. The genes are TRBV15 and TRBJ2-2; D possibly corresponds to TRBD1 (6 bases). Germline CDR1 and CDR2: LNHNV and YYDKDF (reference sequence). The CDR3 is 17 residues long.

The chain links TRBV28 to TRBJ1-5, with no clear D. Between the trimmed V and J ends, which lost 6 bases and 9 bases, there was a span of 9 bases. The CDR3 runs to 11 residues. Germline-derived CDR1 and CDR2 are MDHEN and SYDVKM. The CDR3 nucleotides are TGTGCCAGCAGCCAAAAAACGCCCCAGCATTTT. Translation gives CASSQKTPQHF.

The chain employs TRBV7-8 and TRBJ2-1; D not resolved. Trimming pared 5 bases from V and 6 bases from J, leaving 14 bases between. CDR3 length: 14 amino acids. Germline V lookup: CDR1 SGHVS, CDR2 FQNEAQ. The chain's CDR3 is CASSPETRSNEQFF. The CDR3 DNA follows: TGTGCCAGCAGCCCCGAAACACGAAGCAATGAGCAGTTCTTC.

The rearrangement uses TRBV28 and TRBJ2-5; D perhaps matches TRBD2 (6 bases). The CDR3 sequence is 14 residues long. CDR1 MDHEN and CDR2 SYDVKM come from the germline V gene. Trimming took off 7 bases at V and 1 base at J, with 13 bases between the two ends. In DNA, the CDR3 is TGTGCCAGCAAGGTCGCGGGATCCCAAGAGACCCAGTACTTC. Amino acids: CASKVAGSQETQYF.

The chain links TRBV6-1 to TRBJ1-1; maybe TRBD1 (5 bases). CDR3 size: 13 residues. Trimming removed 8 bases at V and 1 base at J, with 11 bases between. Per germline, CDR1 MNHNS and CDR2 SASEGT. The CDR3 spells CASRFDRNTEAFF. CDR3 bases: TGTGCCAGCCGTTTCGACAGGAACACTGAAGCTTTCTTT.

V gene TRBV12-5 combines with J gene TRBJ1-1; D is perhaps TRBD1 (6 bases). This CDR3 is built from 15 residues. V was trimmed by 4 bases and J by 2 bases, leaving 14 bases between them. Germline-derived CDR1 and CDR2 are LGHNT and FRNRAP. The CDR3 spells CASGYKAGANTEAFF. The CDR3 nucleotides are TGTGCTAGTGGTTATAAGGCAGGGGCAAACACTGAAGCTTTCTTT.

The genes are TRBV7-2 and TRBJ1-2; no firm D call. V dropped 5 bases and J dropped 5 bases, with 15 bases sitting between them. Germline CDR1 SGHTA, CDR2 FQGNSA. CDR3 size: 14 residues. The CDR3 protein is CASSLAGGDYGYTF. The CDR3 bases are TGTGCCAGCAGCCTCGCGGGCGGCGATTATGGCTACACCTTC.

The chain couples TRBV7-2 to TRBJ2-1; 12 bases map to TRBD2. V lost 2 bases, J lost 2 bases, and 7 bases stayed unmatched. Germline V gene sequence: CDR1 SGHTA, CDR2 FQGNSA. There are 18 residues in the CDR3. The CDR3 nucleotides read TGTGCCAGCAGCTTATGGGCTAGCGGGGGGGAAACCTACAATGAGCAGTTCTTC. This codes for CASSLWASGGETYNEQFF. The entire variable domain, with the rest obtained from reference TRBV7-2 and TRBJ2-1, is as follows: GAGVSQSPSNKVTEKGKDVELRCDPISGHTALYWYRQSLGQGLEFLIYFQGNSAPDKSGLPSDRFSAERTGGSVSTLTIQRTQQEDSAVYLCASSLWASGGETYNEQFFGPGTRLTVL.

The J gene is TRBJ2-2, the V gene TRBV2, with D perhaps TRBD1 (7 bases). This CDR3 is built from 15 residues. V was trimmed by 4 bases and J by 3 bases, leaving 12 bases between them. Germline V CDR1 and CDR2: SNHLY, FYNNEI. CDR3 loop: CASSATGRYTGELFF. CDR3 in DNA: TGTGCCAGCAGTGCGACAGGGAGGTACACCGGGGAGCTGTTTTTT.

This chain joins TRBV5-1 and TRBJ2-7; D may correspond to TRBD1 or TRBD2 (5 bases each). CDR3 size: 14 residues. Germline V gene data show CDR1 as SGHRS and CDR2 as YFSETQ. Trimming took 5 bases from V and 3 from J, leaving 15 bases between them. The CDR3 is CASRLTGTVYEQYF. The CDR3, as DNA: TGCGCCAGCAGATTGACCGGGACCGTCTACGAGCAGTACTTC. Variable domain in full (rest from reference TRBV5-1 and TRBJ2-7): KAGVTQTPRYLIKTRGQQVTLSCSPISGHRSVSWYQQTPGQGLQFLFEYFSETQRNKGNFPGRFSGRQFSNSRSEMNVSTLELGDSALYLCASRLTGTVYEQYFGPGTRLTVT.